This passage covers 24 T cell receptor beta chains from one sample sequenced in a study of T-cell memory formation after mild COVID-19. Using its own MiXCR run on the 5' RACE reads, TCRdb lists one record per CDR3 protein. The sample consists of 250,000 or so distinct CDR3 sequences, more than 15% of them appearing once. The source material was PBMCs or a T cell subset sorted from them (not recorded which). The source of these receptors is a man younger than 30 who had mild COVID-19 (a few samples of this study predate the infection). Cell type and time point are not known.

V gene TRBV7-2 combines with J gene TRBJ2-1; 9 nucleotides align to TRBD1. Trimming at V came to 2 bases and at J to 10 bases, leaving 6 bases not matched to a gene. Germline lookup yields CDR1 SGHTA and CDR2 FQGNSA. The CDR3 runs 14 residues. The CDR3 is CASSLRDRVYEQFF. As DNA, the CDR3 is TGTGCCAGCAGCTTACGGGACAGGGTGTACGAGCAGTTCTTC.

This clonotype was seen a handful of times. The chain combines TRBV10-1 with TRBJ2-3; no clear D. Germline-derived CDR1 and CDR2 are WNHNN and SYGVQD (reference sequence). V was trimmed by 3 bases and J by 2 bases, leaving 6 bases between them. This CDR3 is built from 13 residues. CDR3 coding DNA: TGCGCCAGCAGTGAAGGAGCCACAGATACGCAGTATTTT. Translating it yields CASSEGATDTQYF.

This clonotype occurred a few times. The chain carries TRBV6-4 and TRBJ2-1; D gene unclear. CDR1 MRHNA and CDR2 SNTAGT come from the germline V gene. The CDR3 length is 13 residues. V lost 0 bases, J lost 12 bases, and 12 bases lay in between. This CDR3 is CASSDSGRLTQFF. The CDR3 DNA follows: TGTGCCAGCAGTGACTCCGGCCGCCTCACGCAGTTCTTC.

This chain links TRBV5-6 with TRBJ2-3, with D perhaps TRBD2 (7 bases). V lost 7 bases and J 2 bases, leaving 17 bases between the germline ends. CDR1 and CDR2 from the germline V gene are SGHDT and YYEEEE. The CDR3 runs 15 residues. CDR3: CASAEAGALTDTQYF. Here the CDR3 DNA reads TGTGCCAGCGCTGAGGCGGGGGCCCTCACAGATACGCAGTATTTT.

The chain recombines TRBV3-1 with TRBJ1-5; D ambiguous. Trimming took 7 bases from V and 12 from J, leaving 16 bases between them. The CDR3 loop spans 12 amino acids. Germline CDR1 and CDR2: LGHDT and YNNKEL (reference sequence). The CDR3 sequence: CASTSATGVQHF. The CDR3 nucleotides read TGTGCCAGCACCTCCGCGACCGGAGTCCAGCATTTT.

This clonotype was recorded a few times. The rearrangement links TRBV10-2 to TRBJ2-3; the match to TRBD2 covers 7 bases. The germline V gene has CDR1 WSHSY and CDR2 SAAADI. The CDR3 is 13 amino acids. V lost 6 bases and J lost 1; bases outside the gene matches: 1. CDR3 DNA: TGCGCCAGCAGGGCGGGGGGCACAGATACGCAGTATTTT. Its protein product is CASRAGGTDTQYF.

CDR3 amino acids: CASSYSGQPTGELFF. The CDR3 nucleotides are TGTGCCAGCAGTTACTCCGGACAACCCACCGGGGAGCTGTTTTTT. The chain combines TRBV6-6 with TRBJ2-2, with D possibly being TRBD1 (5 bases). The CDR3 sequence is 15 residues long. In germline, CDR1 is MNHNY, CDR2 SVGAGI (reference sequence). V dropped 0 bases and J dropped 4 bases, with 9 bases sitting between them.

V usage is TRBV7-9 and J usage is TRBJ2-3; 11 bases match TRBD2. The CDR3 is 16 residues long. The V gene end was trimmed by 3 bases and the J gene end by 1 base; junction bases not matched to a gene: 3. Germline V CDR1 and CDR2: SEHNR, FQNEAQ (reference sequence). CDR3 in DNA: TGTGCCAGCAGCTTGGGGACTAGCGGCCGCACAGATACGCAGTATTTT. It encodes CASSLGTSGRTDTQYF.

V gene TRBV12-3 or TRBV12-4 combines with J gene TRBJ2-5; 9 bases agree with TRBD2. The V gene end was trimmed by 2 bases and the J gene end by 3 bases; junction bases not matched to a gene: 7. The length of the CDR3 is 16 residues. The CDR3 sequence is CASSLPAGGFKETQYF. CDR3 bases: TGTGCCAGCAGTTTACCAGCGGGGGGATTCAAAGAGACCCAGTACTTC.

In this sample, this clonotype turned up many times. The chain couples TRBV10-3 to TRBJ2-7; D assignment may be TRBD1 or TRBD2 (5 bases each). The V end was cut by 6 bases, the J end by 6 bases, with 18 bases between. The CDR3 extends over 14 amino acids. Germline CDR1 ENHRY, CDR2 SYGVKD. This CDR3 is CAIRGTGTTSEQYV. The CDR3 coding sequence is TGTGCCATCAGGGGAACCGGGACGACGAGCGAGCAGTACGTC.

This clonotype was picked up a small number of times. The chain couples TRBV5-8 to TRBJ2-7, with D perhaps matching TRBD2 (5 bases). V lost 4 bases, J lost 7 bases, and 18 bases lay in between. CDR1 and CDR2 from the germline V gene are SGHTS and YDEGEE. The CDR3 spans 14 residues. The CDR3 spells CASSPGGLGREQYV. The DNA of the CDR3 is TGTGCCAGCAGCCCTGGCGGGTTGGGTCGGGAGCAGTACGTC.

This clonotype was detected a few times. The rearrangement uses TRBV20-1 and TRBJ2-5, with no clear D. The CDR3 has 12 residues. Germline CDR1 DFQATT, CDR2 SNEGSKA (reference sequence). Trimming shortened V by 5 bases and J by 4 bases, and 11 bases separated the two germline ends. CDR3: CSARVSSETQYF. The DNA of the CDR3 is TGCAGTGCTCGGGTTTCATCAGAGACCCAGTACTTC.

To note about this clonotype: The conserved closing phenylalanine or tryptophan is absent in this CDR3, likely reflecting a read error. It is unclear where the CDR3 begins or ends on the DNA, so no DNA is shown, and the CDR3 is as TCRdb lists it. This chain connects TRBV29-1 to TRBJ1-2. The CDR3 region is 10 residues in length, termini included. Germline lookup yields CDR1 SQVTM and CDR2 ANQGSEA. CDR3 protein: CSVDSRDFLS.

The chain employs TRBV5-1 and TRBJ2-3, with 7 bases matching TRBD1. Looked up from germline, CDR1 is SGHRS and CDR2 is YFSETQ. This CDR3 is built from 16 residues. V trimming: 5 bases; J trimming: 2 bases; junction bases outside the gene matches: 11. CDR3 loop: CASRQWDSSPTDTQYF. The CDR3 DNA reads as TGCGCCAGCAGACAGTGGGACAGTAGCCCCACAGATACGCAGTATTTT. The whole variable domain, remainder taken from reference TRBV5-1 and TRBJ2-3, is KAGVTQTPRYLIKTRGQQVTLSCSPISGHRSVSWYQQTPGQGLQFLFEYFSETQRNKGNFPGRFSGRQFSNSRSEMNVSTLELGDSALYLCASRQWDSSPTDTQYFGPGTRLTVL.

This clonotype turned up a few times. The chain joins TRBV3-1 to TRBJ2-3; TRBD2 is a possible D gene (5 bases). V gave up 0 bases and J gave up 2 bases, with 18 bases separating them. Germline CDR1 LGHDT, CDR2 YNNKEL (reference sequence). The CDR3 is 18 amino acids. The CDR3 sequence is CASSQDGVAGTVTDTQYF. The CDR3 DNA reads as TGTGCCAGCAGCCAAGATGGCGTGGCGGGCACTGTCACAGATACGCAGTATTTT.

A remark on this clonotype: Compared with germline, one end of the junction differs, possibly owing to a read error. The chain joins TRBV6-5 to TRBJ1-6; weak D call: TRBD1 (5 bases). The CDR3 sequence is 17 residues long. Germline CDR1 reads MNHEY; CDR2 reads SVGAGI. CDR3 sequence reads: CASSHSSGTTYNSPLHF. Written as DNA, the CDR3 is TGTGCCAGCAGTCACTCGTCCGGGACCACGTATAATTCACCCCTCCACTTT.

This clonotype was picked up many times. CDR3 sequence (DNA): TGTGCCAGTAGTATGCGGGGTAGCTCCTACAATGAGCAGTTCTTC. This translates into CASSMRGSSYNEQFF. The chain has TRBV19 and TRBJ2-1; D is perhaps TRBD2 (6 bases). The length of the CDR3 is 15 residues. Trimming took 3 bases from V and 0 from J, leaving 9 bases between them. Per germline, CDR1 LNHDA and CDR2 SQIVND (reference sequence).

The V and J genes are TRBV5-5 and TRBJ2-1; 8 nucleotides line up with TRBD1. The CDR3 is made up of 16 amino acids. CDR1 is SGHKS and CDR2 is YYEKEE in the germline V gene (reference sequence). Germline trimming cut 2 bases from V and 0 bases from J; bases unmatched to any gene: 4. CDR3 sequence: CASSLKQGGSYNEQFF. The CDR3, as DNA: TGTGCCAGCAGCTTAAAACAGGGGGGCTCCTACAATGAGCAGTTCTTC. The full variable domain, its missing parts supplied by reference TRBV5-5 and TRBJ2-1, is DAGVTQSPTHLIKTRGQQVTLRCSPISGHKSVSWYQQVLGQGPQFIFQYYEKEERGRGNFPDRFSARQFPNYSSELNVNALLLGDSALYLCASSLKQGGSYNEQFFGPGTRLTVL.

This clonotype has just a few counts. The chain employs TRBV7-9 and TRBJ2-2; TRBD1 aligns across 9 bases. The V gene end was trimmed by 3 bases and the J gene end by 8 bases; junction bases not matched to a gene: 13. CDR1 SEHNR and CDR2 FQNEAQ come from the germline V gene (reference sequence). The CDR3 extends over 17 amino acids. The CDR3 nucleotides are TGTGCCAGCAGCTTCACAGGGGGCACCTATGGGAGAGGGGAGCTGTTTTTT. This codes for CASSFTGGTYGRGELFF.

This sequence joins TRBV6-5 and TRBJ1-1; D perhaps matches TRBD1 (5 bases). Per germline, CDR1 MNHEY and CDR2 SVGAGI. CDR3 length equals 15 residues. V lost 1 base, J lost 4 bases, and 13 bases lay in between. CDR3 sequence reads: CASSYFRDRGTEAFF. DNA for the CDR3: TGTGCCAGCAGTTACTTTCGGGATAGGGGCACTGAAGCTTTCTTT.

This clonotype was picked up many times. The chain uses TRBV29-1 and TRBJ1-2; D gene unclear. CDR3 length: 13 residues. Germline CDR1 reads SQVTM; CDR2 reads ANQGSEA. Trimming removed 7 bases from V and 4 bases from J, with 16 bases in between. This chain's CDR3 is CSAVTENLYGYTF. DNA of the CDR3: TGCAGCGCCGTAACAGAGAATCTCTATGGCTACACCTTC.

In this sample, this clonotype turned up many times. The rearrangement uses TRBV3-1 and TRBJ2-1; D possibly corresponds to TRBD2 (6 bases). CDR1 LGHDT and CDR2 YNNKEL come from the germline V gene (reference sequence). The length of the CDR3 is 11 residues. Trimming left V 8 bases short and J 10 bases short, with 12 bases between. CDR3 loop: CASSGSGEQFF. CDR3 nucleotides: TGTGCCAGCTCGGGAAGCGGGGAGCAGTTCTTC.

This clonotype has a handful of counts. This chain joins TRBV20-1 and TRBJ1-1, with 10 bases fitting TRBD1. V was pared by 5 bases and J by 1 base, with 7 bases of the junction left unmatched. The V gene's germline CDR1 is DFQATT and CDR2 SNEGSKA (reference sequence). The CDR3 sequence is 15 residues long. CDR3 amino acids: CSAYPRDRGNTEAFF. CDR3 bases: TGCAGTGCTTACCCGAGGGACAGGGGGAACACTGAAGCTTTCTTT.

This clonotype appeared many times. V is TRBV3-1 and J is TRBJ2-1, with 10 bases identical to TRBD2. CDR3 size: 16 residues. Germline V gives CDR1 LGHDT, CDR2 YNNKEL (reference sequence). V shed 1 base and J 8 bases; nucleotides not matched to a gene: 8. The CDR3 is CASSQANLAGADEQFF. CDR3 nucleotides: TGTGCCAGCAGCCAAGCGAACCTAGCGGGGGCGGATGAGCAGTTCTTC.